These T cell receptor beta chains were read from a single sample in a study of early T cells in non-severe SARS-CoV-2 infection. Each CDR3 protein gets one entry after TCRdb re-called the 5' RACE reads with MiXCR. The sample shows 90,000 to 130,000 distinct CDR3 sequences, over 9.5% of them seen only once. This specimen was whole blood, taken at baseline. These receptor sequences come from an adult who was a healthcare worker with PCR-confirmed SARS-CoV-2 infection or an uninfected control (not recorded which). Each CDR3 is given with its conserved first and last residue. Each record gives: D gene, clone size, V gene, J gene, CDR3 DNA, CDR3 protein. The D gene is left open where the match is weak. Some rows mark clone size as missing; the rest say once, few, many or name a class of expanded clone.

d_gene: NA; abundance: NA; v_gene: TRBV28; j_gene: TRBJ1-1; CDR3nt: TGTGCCAGCAGTTTATTAGGCTTTGAAGCTTTCTTT; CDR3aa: CASSLLGFEAFF
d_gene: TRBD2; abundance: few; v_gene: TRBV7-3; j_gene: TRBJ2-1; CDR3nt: TGTGCCAGCAGCGTGGGACTAGCGGAGCAGTTCTTC; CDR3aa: CASSVGLAEQFF
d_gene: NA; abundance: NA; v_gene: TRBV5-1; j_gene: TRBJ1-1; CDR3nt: TGCGCCAGCAGAGACCCCCACAAGAACACTGAAGCTTTCTTT; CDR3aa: CASRDPHKNTEAFF
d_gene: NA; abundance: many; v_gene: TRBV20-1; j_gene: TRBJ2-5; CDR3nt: TGCAGTGCTAGAGATGGGCATCTTCTCCAAGAGACCCAGTACTTC; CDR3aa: CSARDGHLLQETQYF
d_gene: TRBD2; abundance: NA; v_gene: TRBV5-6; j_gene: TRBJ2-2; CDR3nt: TGTGCCAGCAGCTTGTCGTCGAGCGGGAGGGACGGGGAGCTGTTTTTT; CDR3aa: CASSLSSSGRDGELFF
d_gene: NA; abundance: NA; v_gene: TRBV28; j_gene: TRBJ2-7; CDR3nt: TGTGCCAGCACGGACCTCTACGAGCAGTACTTC; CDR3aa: CASTDLYEQYF
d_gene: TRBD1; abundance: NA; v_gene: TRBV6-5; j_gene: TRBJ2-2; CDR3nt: TGTGCCAGCAGTTATCCGCCGGGACAGGAGACCGGGGAGCTGTTTTTT; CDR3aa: CASSYPPGQETGELFF
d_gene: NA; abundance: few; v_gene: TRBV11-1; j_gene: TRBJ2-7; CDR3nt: TGTGCCAGCAGCTTAGATGGAGGATGGGAGCAGTACTTC; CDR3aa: CASSLDGGWEQYF
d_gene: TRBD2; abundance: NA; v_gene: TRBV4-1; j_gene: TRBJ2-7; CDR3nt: TGCGCCAGCAGCCAAGGGGCTAGCGGGAGTTACGAGCAGTACTTC; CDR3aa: CASSQGASGSYEQYF
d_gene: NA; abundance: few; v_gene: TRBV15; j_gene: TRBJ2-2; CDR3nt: TGTGCCACCAGCAGAGTGAGGAGGAACACCGGGGAGCTGTTTTTT; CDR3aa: CATSRVRRNTGELFF
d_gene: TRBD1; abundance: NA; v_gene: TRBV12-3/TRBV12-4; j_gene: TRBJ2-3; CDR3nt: TGTGCCAGCAGTAAGGGACAGGGCCTGGCAGATACGCAGTATTTT; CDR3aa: CASSKGQGLADTQYF
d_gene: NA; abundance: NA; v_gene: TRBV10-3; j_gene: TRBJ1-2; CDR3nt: TGTGCCATCAGTGGACAGGATTCGTACACCTTC; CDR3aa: CAISGQDSYTF
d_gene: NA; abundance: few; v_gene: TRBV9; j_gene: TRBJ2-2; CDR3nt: TGTGCCAGCAGCGTATCTGCCGGGGAGCTGTTTTTT; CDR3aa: CASSVSAGELFF
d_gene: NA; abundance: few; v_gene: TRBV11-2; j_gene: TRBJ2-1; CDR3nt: TGTGCCAGCAGCTTAGTACGGGGACCAGGCTACAATGAGCAGTTCTTC; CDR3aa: CASSLVRGPGYNEQFF
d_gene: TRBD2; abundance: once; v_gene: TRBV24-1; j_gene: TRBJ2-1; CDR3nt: TGTGCCACCAGTGTTGGATCGGGGGGTTCCTACAATGAGCAGTTCTTC; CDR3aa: CATSVGSGGSYNEQFF
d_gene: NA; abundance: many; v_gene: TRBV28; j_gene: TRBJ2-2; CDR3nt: TGTGCCAGCAGTTTACTCAGGGGGGCGGCCGGGGAGCTGTTTTTT; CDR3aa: CASSLLRGAAGELFF
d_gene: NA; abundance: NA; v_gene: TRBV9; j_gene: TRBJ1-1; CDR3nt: TGTGCCAGCAGCGTATATCCTTCAAGGAACACTGAAGCTTTCTTT; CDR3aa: CASSVYPSRNTEAFF
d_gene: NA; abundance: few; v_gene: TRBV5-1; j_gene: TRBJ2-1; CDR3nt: TGCGCCAGCAGCTTCTCCCTAGGGAGTTACAATGAGCAGTTCTTC; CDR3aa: CASSFSLGSYNEQFF
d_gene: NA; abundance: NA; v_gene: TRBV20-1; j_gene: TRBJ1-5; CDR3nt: TGCAGTGCTCCTGTGCGGGGCGGCCAGCCCCAGCATTTT; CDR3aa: CSAPVRGGQPQHF
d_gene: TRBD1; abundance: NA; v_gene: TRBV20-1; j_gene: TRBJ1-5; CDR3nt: TGCAGTGCTAGAGTCGGGACAGGGAGCAATCAGCCCCAGCATTTT; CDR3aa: CSARVGTGSNQPQHF
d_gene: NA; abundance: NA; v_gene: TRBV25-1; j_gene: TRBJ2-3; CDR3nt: TGTGCCAGCGGAACATATGTTAGCACAGATACGCAGTATTTT; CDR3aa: CASGTYVSTDTQYF
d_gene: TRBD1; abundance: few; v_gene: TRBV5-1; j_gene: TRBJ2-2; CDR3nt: TGCGCCAGCAGCTTCCAGACAGGGGTCGGAACCGGGGAGCTGTTTTTT; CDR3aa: CASSFQTGVGTGELFF
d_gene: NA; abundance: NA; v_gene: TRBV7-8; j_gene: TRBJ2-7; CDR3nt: TGTGCCAGCAGCTTAGGGGCGTCCTACGAGCAGTACTTC; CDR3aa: CASSLGASYEQYF
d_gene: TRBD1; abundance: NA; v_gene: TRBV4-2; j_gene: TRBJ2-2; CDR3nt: TGTGCCAGCAGCCAAGATAACCCCAAACCGGGACAGGGAAACACCGGGGAGCTGTTTTTT; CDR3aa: CASSQDNPKPGQGNTGELFF
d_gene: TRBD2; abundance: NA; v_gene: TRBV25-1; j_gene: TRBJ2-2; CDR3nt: TGTGCCAGCAGTTATCCTGGACTAGCGGTCGACACCGGGGAGCTGTTTTTT; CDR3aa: CASSYPGLAVDTGELFF
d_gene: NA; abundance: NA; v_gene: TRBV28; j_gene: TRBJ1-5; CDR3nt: TGTGCCAGCAGTTTGACACTGGAGAGGAGGCAGCCCCAGCATTTT; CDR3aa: CASSLTLERRQPQHF
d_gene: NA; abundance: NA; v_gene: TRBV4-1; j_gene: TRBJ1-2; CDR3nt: TGCGCCAGCAGCCAAGATCCCGGAGCCAACTATGGCTACACCTTC; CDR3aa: CASSQDPGANYGYTF
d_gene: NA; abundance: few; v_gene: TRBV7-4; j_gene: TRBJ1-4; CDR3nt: TGTGCCAGCAGCTTAAGTAAGGGGAATGAAAAACTGTTTTTT; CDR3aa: CASSLSKGNEKLFF
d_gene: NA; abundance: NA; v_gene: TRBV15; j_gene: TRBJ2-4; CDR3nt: TGTGCCACCAGCAGAAGTCAGGTGGTGATCGCCAAAAACATTCAGTACTTC; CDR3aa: CATSRSQVVIAKNIQYF
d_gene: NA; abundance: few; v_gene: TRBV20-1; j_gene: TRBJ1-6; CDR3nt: TGCAGTGCTCGGAAGGGAGGGTCAGGGACTAATTCACCCCTCCACTTT; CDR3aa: CSARKGGSGTNSPLHF
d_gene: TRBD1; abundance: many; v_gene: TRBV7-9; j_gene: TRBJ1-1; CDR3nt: TGTGCCAGCAGCCAACAGGGGGCGTTAACTGAAGCTTTCTTT; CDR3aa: CASSQQGALTEAFF
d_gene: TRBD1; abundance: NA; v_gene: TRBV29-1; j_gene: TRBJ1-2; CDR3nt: TGCAGCGTCCGGACAGGGGGTAACTATGGCTACACCTTC; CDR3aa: CSVRTGGNYGYTF
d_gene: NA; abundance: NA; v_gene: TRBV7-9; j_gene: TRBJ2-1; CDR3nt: TGTGCCAGCAGCTTCTCCCTCGGTGAGCAGTTCTTC; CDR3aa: CASSFSLGEQFF
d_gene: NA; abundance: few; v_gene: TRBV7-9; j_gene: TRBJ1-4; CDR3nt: TGTGCCAGCAGCTTAGGAGGGATGGGGAATGAAAAACTGTTTTTT; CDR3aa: CASSLGGMGNEKLFF
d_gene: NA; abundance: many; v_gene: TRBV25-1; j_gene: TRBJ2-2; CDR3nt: TGTGCCAGCAGTGAGCCCCAGTACACCGGGGAGCTGTTTTTT; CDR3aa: CASSEPQYTGELFF
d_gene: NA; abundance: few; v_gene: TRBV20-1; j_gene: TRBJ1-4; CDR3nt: TGCAGTGCTAGATCCAGTGCAACTAATGAAAAACTGTTTTTT; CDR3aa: CSARSSATNEKLFF
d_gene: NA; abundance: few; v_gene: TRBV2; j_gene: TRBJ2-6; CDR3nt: TGTGCCAGCGACGGGGAGGTGCCCTCTGGGGCCAACGTCCTGACTTTC; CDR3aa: CASDGEVPSGANVLTF
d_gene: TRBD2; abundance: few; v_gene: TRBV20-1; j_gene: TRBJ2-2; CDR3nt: TGCAGTGCTACCCGACTAGCGGGAACCGGGGAGCTGTTTTTT; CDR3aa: CSATRLAGTGELFF
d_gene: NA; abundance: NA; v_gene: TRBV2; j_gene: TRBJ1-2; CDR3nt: TGTGCCGGCAGCTATAGACAGGCCTGGAGTGGCTACACCTTC; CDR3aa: CAGSYRQAWSGYTF
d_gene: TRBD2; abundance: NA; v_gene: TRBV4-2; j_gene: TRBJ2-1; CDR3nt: TGTGCCAGCAGCCAAGAAAAGCGGGGGACCTACAATGAGCAGTTCTTC; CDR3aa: CASSQEKRGTYNEQFF
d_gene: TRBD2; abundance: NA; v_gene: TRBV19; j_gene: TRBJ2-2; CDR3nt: TGTGCCAGTAGTTCCCCGGGACTAGCGGGGACCGGGGAGCTGTTTTTT; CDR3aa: CASSSPGLAGTGELFF
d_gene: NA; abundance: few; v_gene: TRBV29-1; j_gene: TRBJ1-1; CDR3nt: TGCAGCGTTGAACCCCTAGAGGACACTGAAGCTTTCTTT; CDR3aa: CSVEPLEDTEAFF
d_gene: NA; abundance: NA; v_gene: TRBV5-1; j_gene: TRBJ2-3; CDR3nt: TGCGCCAGCAGCCCCCGCTACAGGGATACGCAGTATTTT; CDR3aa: CASSPRYRDTQYF
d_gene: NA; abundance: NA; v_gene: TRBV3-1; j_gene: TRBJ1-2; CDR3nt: TGTGCCAGCAGCCAACAGGGGAGCTATGGCTACACCTTC; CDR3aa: CASSQQGSYGYTF
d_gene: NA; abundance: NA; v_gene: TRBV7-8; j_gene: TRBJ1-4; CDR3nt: TGTGCCAGCAGCCCCCACTCATGGGCACCCCCTGAAAAACTGTTTTTT; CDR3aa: CASSPHSWAPPEKLFF
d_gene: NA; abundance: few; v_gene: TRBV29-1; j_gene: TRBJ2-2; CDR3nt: TGCAGCGTGTCCCATGGCACCGGGGAGCTGTTTTTT; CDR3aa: CSVSHGTGELFF
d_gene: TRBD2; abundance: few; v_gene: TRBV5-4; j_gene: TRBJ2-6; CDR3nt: TGTGCCAGCAGCAAGACCGGGACTAGTTTATCTGGGGCCAACGTCCTGACTTTC; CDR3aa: CASSKTGTSLSGANVLTF
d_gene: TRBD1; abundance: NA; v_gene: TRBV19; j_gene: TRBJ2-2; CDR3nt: TGTGCCAGTAGTATTGGAGGACAGGTCGTGGGCACCGGGGAGCTTTTTTTT; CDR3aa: CASSIGGQVVGTGELFF
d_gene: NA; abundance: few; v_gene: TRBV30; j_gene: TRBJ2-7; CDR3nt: TGTGCCTGGAGACCCCGCGGGGCATTCACTTACGAGCAGTACTTC; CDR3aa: CAWRPRGAFTYEQYF
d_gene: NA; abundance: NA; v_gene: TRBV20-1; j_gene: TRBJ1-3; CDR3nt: TGCAGTGCTAGAGATCCACGGGGGGGAAACACCATATATTTT; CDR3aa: CSARDPRGGNTIYF
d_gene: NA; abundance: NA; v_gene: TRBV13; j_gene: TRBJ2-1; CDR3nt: TGTGCCAGAAGCCGGACTGGGGACGGGGGTTCCTACAATGAGCAGTTCTTC; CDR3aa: CARSRTGDGGSYNEQFF
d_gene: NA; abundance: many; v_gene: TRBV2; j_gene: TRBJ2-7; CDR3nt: TGTGCCAGCAGTGAAGCACTAGCCGGGACAAATTACGAGCAGTACTTC; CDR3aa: CASSEALAGTNYEQYF
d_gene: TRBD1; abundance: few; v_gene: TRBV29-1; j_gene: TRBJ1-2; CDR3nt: TGCAGCGCATTCCGGGACAGGGGGTCGAACTATGGCTACACCTTC; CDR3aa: CSAFRDRGSNYGYTF
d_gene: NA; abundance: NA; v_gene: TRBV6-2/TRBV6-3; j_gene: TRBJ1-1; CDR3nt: TGTGCCAGCAGTTACATCACGGCTGAGCTTATGAACACTGAAGCTTTCTTT; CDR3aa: CASSYITAELMNTEAFF
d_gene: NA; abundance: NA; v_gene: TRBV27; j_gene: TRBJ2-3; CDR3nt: TGTGCCAGCAGCTCCAGACAGCCTAGCACAGATACGCAGTATTTT; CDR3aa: CASSSRQPSTDTQYF
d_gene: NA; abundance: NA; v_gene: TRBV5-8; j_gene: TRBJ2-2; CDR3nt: TGTGCCAGCAGCCCATCTACGGGACACACCGGGGAGCTGTTTTTT; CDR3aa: CASSPSTGHTGELFF
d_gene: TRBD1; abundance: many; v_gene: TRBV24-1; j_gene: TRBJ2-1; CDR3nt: TGTGCCACCGAGACAGGGGGCCGCGGGCCTGAGCAGTTCTTC; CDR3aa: CATETGGRGPEQFF
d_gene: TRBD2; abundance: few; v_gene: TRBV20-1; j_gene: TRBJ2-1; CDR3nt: TGCAGTGCCCGGGGGGGAGACCGGGAGGGGTTCTTC; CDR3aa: CSARGGDREGFF
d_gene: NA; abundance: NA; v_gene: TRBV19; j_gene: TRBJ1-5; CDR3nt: TGTGCCAGTAGTACAGGGAGACATCAGCCCCAGCATTTT; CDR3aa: CASSTGRHQPQHF